Shown below are 19 T cell receptor beta chains from a single sample sequenced in a study of shared T cell receptors in the human thymus. The table came from immunoSEQ multiplex PCR; TCRdb's copy has only in-frame clones and leaves some out. The table lists 450,000 to 650,000 clones, about four fifths of them singletons. This sample also appeared in a second study, on human thymus T cells.

Specimen: thymocytes. Source of these receptors: a boy younger than two with a congenital heart defect.

The chain is built from TRBV30 and TRBJ2-1; 9 bases fit TRBD2. The CDR3 has 15 amino acids. Germline V gene data show CDR1 as GTSNPN and CDR2 as SVGIG (reference sequence). V was clipped by 5 bases and J by 3 bases; unmatched bases: 8. The chain's CDR3 is CAWHRAGGFYNEQFF. DNA for the CDR3: TGTGCCTGGCACCGAGCGGGAGGTTTCTACAATGAGCAGTTCTTC. Based on the CDR3 plus reference TRBV30 and TRBJ2-1, the full variable domain is SQTIHQWPATLVQPVGSPLSLECTVEGTSNPNLYWYRQAAGRGLQLLFYSVGIGQISSEVPQNLSASRPQDRQFILSSKKLLLSDSGFYLCAWHRAGGFYNEQFFGPGTRLTVL.

This chain joins TRBV28 and TRBJ2-1; 8 bases agree with TRBD1. The CDR3 is 12 residues long. Germline V gives CDR1 MDHEN, CDR2 SYDVKM. V was pared by 5 bases and J by 14 bases, with 8 bases of the junction left unmatched. The CDR3 is CASSQTTGDEFF. The CDR3 nucleotides read TGTGCCAGCAGTCAAACGACAGGGGATGAGTTCTTC. Using reference TRBV28 and TRBJ2-1 for the parts outside the CDR3, the full variable domain is DVKVTQSSRYLVKRTGEKVFLECVQDMDHENMFWYRQDPGLGLRLIYFSYDVKMKEKGDIPEGYSVSREKKERFSLILESASTNQTSMYLCASSQTTGDEFFGPGTRLTVL.

This clone has more than one count but fewer than ten. The chain has TRBV29-1 and TRBJ2-3, with TRBD2 matching over 10 bases. The CDR3 loop spans 14 amino acids. Germline CDR1 SQVTM, CDR2 ANQGSEA. V dropped 2 bases and J dropped 6; count of bases not matched to a gene: 5. In DNA, the CDR3 is TGCAGCGTTGAAACTAGCGGGAAAGGGGATACGCAGTATTTT. It yields the protein CSVETSGKGDTQYF.

The CDR3 region has the DNA TGTGCCAGCAGCTCTCTCGTCAGCACCGGGGAGCTGTTTTTT. Its translation is CASSSLVSTGELFF. V is TRBV11-2 and J is TRBJ2-2; D remains unclear. Trimming pared 4 bases from V and 4 bases from J, leaving 10 bases between. CDR1 is SGHAT and CDR2 is FQNNGV in the germline V gene. The CDR3 totals 14 residues.

The CDR3 bases are TGTGCCAGCAGTCAAATAGCCGACCACGCCTTGCCCTACGAGCAGTACTTC. This sequence encodes CASSQIADHALPYEQYF. The rearrangement links TRBV11-2 to TRBJ2-7, with no clear D. Germline V lookup: CDR1 SGHAT, CDR2 FQNNGV. The V end lost 6 bases, the J end lost 2 bases, and 23 bases lay between the germline ends. This CDR3 contains 17 residues.

This clone was seen a single time. V is TRBV27 and J is TRBJ2-7; D is unresolved. This CDR3 contains 16 residues. Germline-derived CDR1 and CDR2 are MNHEY and SMNVEV (reference sequence). Trimming took 4 bases from V and 2 from J, leaving 18 bases between them. The CDR3 DNA follows: TGTGCCAGCAGTTCTGCGTGGGCGTCACGAACCTACGAGCAGTACTTC. Translating gives CASSSAWASRTYEQYF.

There are a few counts of this clone. The chain joins TRBV29-1 to TRBJ2-3; 8 nucleotides match TRBD2. The CDR3 extends over 16 amino acids. The trim removed 4 bases at V and 3 bases at J, leaving 12 bases unmatched. Germline V gives CDR1 SQVTM, CDR2 ANQGSEA. This chain's CDR3 is CSVGNGPRGGTDTQYF. CDR3 sequence (DNA): TGCAGCGTTGGAAACGGGCCTCGGGGGGGGACAGATACGCAGTATTTT.

This clone turned up a few times. The chain recombines TRBV14 with TRBJ2-2; D uncertain. The CDR3 covers 16 residues. V was shortened by 4 bases and J by 0 bases, with 12 bases between the two germline ends. Per germline, CDR1 SGHDN and CDR2 FVKESK. CDR3 amino acids: CASSLDILANTGELFF. The CDR3 DNA is TGTGCCAGCAGCCTCGACATCCTCGCGAACACCGGGGAGCTGTTTTTT.

This clone was found once. The chain carries TRBV18 and TRBJ1-1, with D perhaps matching TRBD1 (6 bases). Germline V CDR1 and CDR2: KGHSH, LQKENI. V gave up 0 bases and J gave up 1 base, with 12 bases separating them. CDR3 size: 16 residues. CDR3 amino acids: CASSPPGQLSNTEAFF. In DNA, the CDR3 is TGTGCCAGCTCACCACCGGGACAACTGTCGAACACTGAAGCTTTCTTT.

This rearrangement joins TRBV6-5 to TRBJ2-7; 8 bases are a match to TRBD2. The CDR3 length is 15 residues. Germline V gene lookup returns CDR1 MNHEY and CDR2 SVGAGI. J lost 3 bases, V lost 2 bases, and 6 bases had no gene match. The CDR3 DNA follows: TGTGCCAGCAGTTACGCAGCGGGAGCGGACTACGAGCAGTACTTC. This translates into CASSYAAGADYEQYF.

The chain employs TRBV27 and TRBJ1-2; the D gene is possibly TRBD1 (5 bases). The ends were cut back, 2 bases at V and 0 bases at J, with 19 bases in the middle. Germline V gives CDR1 MNHEY, CDR2 SMNVEV (reference sequence). This CDR3 contains 18 residues. CDR3 amino acids: CASSLAGGERNSNYGYTF. DNA for the CDR3: TGTGCCAGCAGTTTAGCGGGGGGGGAGAGAAACTCTAACTATGGCTACACCTTC.

The gene calls are TRBV14 and TRBJ2-7; D is perhaps TRBD2 (6 bases). CDR1 is SGHDN, CDR2 FVKESK, per germline. V gave up 2 bases and J gave up 2 bases, with 10 bases separating them. CDR3 length equals 14 residues. The CDR3 protein is CASSQTSGPYEQYF. The CDR3, as DNA: TGTGCCAGCAGCCAAACCAGCGGGCCCTACGAGCAGTACTTC.

This chain uses TRBV27 with TRBJ1-1; possibly TRBD1 for D (6 bases). The CDR3 extends over 14 amino acids. The V gene's germline CDR1 is MNHEY and CDR2 SMNVEV (reference sequence). V was trimmed by 5 bases and J by 1 base, leaving 11 bases between them. This CDR3 reads CASSHRDQNTEAFF. The CDR3 DNA sequence: TGTGCCAGCAGTCACAGGGACCAGAACACTGAAGCTTTCTTT.

The rearrangement links TRBV14 to TRBJ2-7, with 7 positions matching TRBD1. V dropped 4 bases and J dropped 5; count of bases not matched to a gene: 17. Germline V lookup: CDR1 SGHDN, CDR2 FVKESK. The CDR3 has 17 residues. The CDR3 here is CASSPKGGDRSYDEQYF. The CDR3 region has the DNA TGTGCCAGCAGCCCGAAAGGTGGGGACAGAAGTTACGACGAGCAGTACTTC.

This clone has a single count. The chain links TRBV5-4 to TRBJ2-1; 9 bases align to TRBD2. V was clipped by 0 bases and J by 7 bases; unmatched bases: 8. The CDR3 totals 16 residues. Germline V gives CDR1 SGHNT, CDR2 YYREEE (reference sequence). CDR3 DNA sequence: TGTGCCAGCAGCTTGGTGGCGGGAGGGCCTTTAAATGAGCAGTTCTTC. Its protein is CASSLVAGGPLNEQFF.

This chain links TRBV10-3 with TRBJ2-7; 10 bases map to TRBD1. Germline V gene lookup returns CDR1 ENHRY and CDR2 SYGVKD. This CDR3 has 18 amino acids. J gave up 4 bases and V 10 bases, and 22 bases lay outside the gene matches. CDR3 in amino acids: CATQTGTGVSGEGYEQYF. CDR3 bases: TGTGCCACCCAAACCGGGACAGGGGTTTCGGGGGAGGGGTACGAGCAGTACTTC.

This chain's CDR3 is CASSLQGFRYEQYF. The CDR3 nucleotides read TGTGCCAGCAGCTTACAGGGGTTTAGGTACGAGCAGTACTTC. This sequence joins TRBV5-5 and TRBJ2-7; 7 bases agree with TRBD1. The CDR3 is 14 amino acids. The V and J ends lost 2 bases and 4 bases, in that order; junction bases with no gene match: 6. From germline, CDR1 is SGHKS and CDR2 YYEKEE (reference sequence).

The V and J genes are TRBV6-5 and TRBJ2-3, with D perhaps matching TRBD2 (5 bases). Germline lookup yields CDR1 MNHEY and CDR2 SVGAGI. Trimming removed 3 bases from V and 7 bases from J, with 8 bases in between. The CDR3 has 12 residues. The CDR3 is CASSYPGYTQYF. The CDR3 DNA follows: TGTGCCAGCAGTTATCCGGGATATACGCAGTATTTT.

This clone was observed a few times. The rearrangement uses TRBV6-1 and TRBJ1-2; the match to TRBD1 covers 7 bases. With V trimmed by 1 base and J by 6 bases, 8 bases remained unmatched. The CDR3 contains 15 residues. Germline V gene data show CDR1 as MNHNS and CDR2 as SASEGT. CDR3 amino acids: CASSEEKQGSDGYTF. CDR3 DNA sequence: TGTGCCAGCAGTGAAGAGAAACAGGGGTCCGATGGCTACACCTTC.